A selection of T cell receptor beta chains follows, all from one sample in a study of OX40 agonist ivuxolimab in advanced cancers. TCRdb keeps only in-frame clones here, not all; method: immunoSEQ multiplex PCR. The table lists 94,000 or so clones, 80% to 85% of them singletons. Sequenced here: CD4+ or CD8+ T cells sorted from blood, sampled in a trial of the OX40 agonist ivuxolimab. The receptors shown here come from an adult with an advanced solid tumor such as melanoma, head and neck, liver or kidney cancer. The CDR3 runs from the conserved cysteine through the conserved F or W. Each record gives: J gene, D gene, clone size, V gene, CDR3 DNA, CDR3 protein. A D gene is named only where the DNA matches it firmly. Expanded clones are given a class, and other clones once, few, many or no size at all.

>TRBJ1-5|.|.|TRBV6-5
TGTGCCAGCAGTGCCAGGGGAAACGGCAATCAGCCCCAGCATTTT
CASSARGNGNQPQHF
>TRBJ2-3|TRBD2|.|TRBV7-2
TGTGCCAGCAGCTTAGTAGGGGCGGGGGGCACAGATACGCAGTATTTT
CASSLVGAGGTDTQYF
>TRBJ2-1|TRBD2|.|TRBV10-3
TGTGCCATCAGTGGCCTAGCGGGGGGGGACAATGAGCAGTTCTTC
CAISGLAGGDNEQFF
>TRBJ1-1|.|once|TRBV28
TGTGCCAGCAGTTTAGCCAGTAGAGTTGACACTGAAGCTTTCTTT
CASSLASRVDTEAFF
>TRBJ1-3|.|.|TRBV6-1
TGTGCCAGCAGTGAGGGGGTTATAGGGTCCTTCTCTGGAAACACCATATATTTT
CASSEGVIGSFSGNTIYF
>TRBJ1-5|.|once|TRBV7-2
TGTGCCAGCAGCTTAGTTGGACGGAACAATCAGCCCCAGCATTTT
CASSLVGRNNQPQHF
>TRBJ2-3|.|.|TRBV11-3
TGTGCCAGCAGCTTGGGGTCGGAGTCAGATACGCAGTATTTT
CASSLGSESDTQYF
>TRBJ2-2|TRBD2|.|TRBV18
TGTGCCAGCTCTCCACTAGCGGGGGAAGCGTCCGGGGAGCTGTTTTTT
CASSPLAGEASGELFF
>TRBJ1-2|.|.|TRBV6-4
TGTGCCAGCAGTCCCCTCGCCGATAACTATGGCTACACCTTC
CASSPLADNYGYTF
>TRBJ2-1|.|.|TRBV7-2
TGTGCCAGCACCCTTAGAGGCGGAGGGGCCCCTCTCAATGAGCAGTTCTTC
CASTLRGGGAPLNEQFF
>TRBJ1-2|.|.|TRBV29-1
TGCAGCGCCGGGACCTCATCAAATGGCTACACCTTC
CSAGTSSNGYTF
>TRBJ1-4|.|few|TRBV7-9
TGTGCCAGCAGCTTAGAAAATGAAAAACTGTTTTTT
CASSLENEKLFF
>TRBJ2-4|.|.|TRBV6-5
TGTGCCAGCAGTTACCAAGGCTCAACCAAAAACATTCAGTACTTC
CASSYQGSTKNIQYF
>TRBJ2-6|.|.|TRBV19
TGTGCCAGTAGTAAAAGTACAGGAAACTCTGGGGCCAACGTCCTGACTTTC
CASSKSTGNSGANVLTF
>TRBJ1-5|TRBD1|few|TRBV28
TGTGCCAGCAGTTTAAAGGGGGCTCAGCCCCAGCATTTT
CASSLKGAQPQHF
>TRBJ2-3|.|once|TRBV5-1
TGCGCCAGCAGCGTTCCCGCCCAGCGGGCCTTCACAGATACGCAGTATTTT
CASSVPAQRAFTDTQYF
>TRBJ2-1|.|.|TRBV5-1
TGCGCCAGCAGCTTGGATGGAATTAATCGGGGTGAGCAGTTCTTC
CASSLDGINRGEQFF
>TRBJ2-4|.|.|TRBV6-1
TGTGCCAGCATTCAAGACAGACTAGCCAAAAACATTCAGTACTTC
CASIQDRLAKNIQYF
>TRBJ2-1|TRBD2|.|TRBV19
TGTGCCAGTAGTAGAGGGACTAGCTTGAATGAGCAGTTCTTC
CASSRGTSLNEQFF
>TRBJ1-4|TRBD1|.|TRBV5-1
TGCGCCAGCAGACTACAAGGGGGCGAAGAACTGTTTTTT
CASRLQGGEELFF
>TRBJ1-2|TRBD1|.|TRBV6-4
TGTGCCAGCAGTTTGACAGGGGGCGATATAGCGGGCTACACCTTC
CASSLTGGDIAGYTF
>TRBJ1-2|.|.|TRBV6-5
TGTGCCAGCAGTTACGATCGGCAGGGTCTTGGTTACACCTTC
CASSYDRQGLGYTF
>TRBJ2-4|.|.|TRBV7-2
TGTGCCAGCAGCTTAGGGGGAGGCAAAAACATTCAGTACTTC
CASSLGGGKNIQYF
>TRBJ2-1|TRBD1|.|TRBV19
TGTGCCAGTAGTATCGACAGGGGGGCCTACAATGAGCAGTTCTTC
CASSIDRGAYNEQFF
>TRBJ1-1|.|.|TRBV4-3
TGCGCCAGCAGCCAAGGAGTTCTCGCGAACACTGAAGCTTTCTTT
CASSQGVLANTEAFF
>TRBJ1-2|TRBD1|.|TRBV28
TGTGCCAGCAGCTCCGGGGACAGGGAAGCCGGAGGCTACACCTTC
CASSSGDREAGGYTF
>TRBJ1-5|.|.|TRBV27
TGTGCCAGCAGTTTAAACCTGAGGGGGCCCCAGCATTTT
CASSLNLRGPQHF
>TRBJ1-1|.|.|TRBV7-2
TGTGCCAGCAGCTTCAGCCACAGGGAAACTGAAGCTTTCTTT
CASSFSHRETEAFF
>TRBJ2-3|TRBD2|.|TRBV4-3
TGCGCCAGCAGCCAAGATACGGGGGGAGATACGCAGTATTTT
CASSQDTGGDTQYF
>TRBJ1-4|TRBD1|few|TRBV19
TGTGCCAGCACTCGGACAGGCGTTGCAACTAATGAAAAACTGTTTTTT
CASTRTGVATNEKLFF
>TRBJ1-2|TRBD1|once|TRBV5-6
TGTGCCAGCAGCTTAACAGGGGAGATCTATGGCTACACCTTC
CASSLTGEIYGYTF
>TRBJ1-3|.|.|TRBV9
TGTGCCAGCAGCTTCTCCGGGGACCCGGCGGGAAACACCATATATTTT
CASSFSGDPAGNTIYF
>TRBJ2-6|.|.|TRBV7-2
TGTGCCAGCAGCCCAAGACAGTCTGGGGCCAACGTCCTGACTTTC
CASSPRQSGANVLTF
>TRBJ2-1|.|.|TRBV6-1
TGTGCCATTTTCGGGGAGGAGTACAATGAGCAGTTCTTC
CAIFGEEYNEQFF
>TRBJ2-1|.|few|TRBV9
TGTGCCAGCAGCTCCCTCGGGGCGGAGTACAATGAGCAGTTCTTC
CASSSLGAEYNEQFF
>TRBJ2-3|TRBD2|once|TRBV7-2
TGTGCCAGCACCGCCGCCGGGACTAGCTCTGGAACGCAGTATTTT
CASTAAGTSSGTQYF
>TRBJ1-5|.|.|TRBV5-6
TGTGCCAGCAGCTTGGGGCAAAGAGGCAATCAGCCCCAGCATTTT
CASSLGQRGNQPQHF
>TRBJ1-2|TRBD1|.|TRBV5-6
TGTGCCAGCAGCCAGACCGGGACAGGGGGCTATGGCTACACCTTC
CASSQTGTGGYGYTF
>TRBJ2-3|.|.|TRBV18
TGTGCCAGCTCCCCTTATACAGATACGCAGTATTTT
CASSPYTDTQYF
>TRBJ1-1|.|.|TRBV5-1
TGCGCCAGCAGCTTCGGCCTGAACACTGAAGCTTTCTTT
CASSFGLNTEAFF
>TRBJ2-5|.|.|TRBV18
TGTGCCAGCTCACCTGCGAGTCAAGAGACCCAGTACTTC
CASSPASQETQYF
>TRBJ2-1|.|.|TRBV9
TGTGCCAGCACCAACAGGGCAGGGCAGAACAATGAGCAGTTCTTC
CASTNRAGQNNEQFF
>TRBJ2-6|.|.|TRBV19
TGTGCCAGTAGGACGGGCTCTGGGGCCAACGTCCTGACTTTC
CASRTGSGANVLTF
>TRBJ2-2|.|once|TRBV11-2
TGTGCCAGCAGCTCCCGGGGGCCCGGTAACACCGGGGAGCTGTTTTTT
CASSSRGPGNTGELFF
>TRBJ2-1|TRBD2|.|TRBV7-3
TGTGCCAGCAGCTTAGGCCTAGCGGACTACAATGAGCAGTTCTTC
CASSLGLADYNEQFF
>TRBJ1-1|.|.|TRBV5-1
TGCGCCAGCAGCACACAGGGTGACACTGAAGCTTTCTTT
CASSTQGDTEAFF
>TRBJ1-5|.|once|TRBV5-6
TGTGCCAGCAGCTCCAACCGATTGGGGGGCACAGGCAATCAGCCCCAGCATTTT
CASSSNRLGGTGNQPQHF
>TRBJ2-2|TRBD1|.|TRBV5-1
TGCGCCAGCACGGACAGGGGTAACACCGGGGAGCTGTTTTTT
CASTDRGNTGELFF
>TRBJ1-1|.|once|TRBV28
TGTGCCAGCAGTTTCTCCCACACTGAAGCTTTCTTT
CASSFSHTEAFF
>TRBJ2-1|.|.|TRBV9
TGTGCCAGCAGCGTAGCTCCCAGGGATAATGAGCAGTTCTTC
CASSVAPRDNEQFF
>TRBJ2-3|TRBD2|.|TRBV18
TGTGCCAGCTCACCGGGGACTAGCGGGGGCCGGCAGTATTTT
CASSPGTSGGRQYF
>TRBJ1-1|.|.|TRBV6-6
TGTGCCAGCAGTTACTTGGACACTGAAGCTTTCTTT
CASSYLDTEAFF